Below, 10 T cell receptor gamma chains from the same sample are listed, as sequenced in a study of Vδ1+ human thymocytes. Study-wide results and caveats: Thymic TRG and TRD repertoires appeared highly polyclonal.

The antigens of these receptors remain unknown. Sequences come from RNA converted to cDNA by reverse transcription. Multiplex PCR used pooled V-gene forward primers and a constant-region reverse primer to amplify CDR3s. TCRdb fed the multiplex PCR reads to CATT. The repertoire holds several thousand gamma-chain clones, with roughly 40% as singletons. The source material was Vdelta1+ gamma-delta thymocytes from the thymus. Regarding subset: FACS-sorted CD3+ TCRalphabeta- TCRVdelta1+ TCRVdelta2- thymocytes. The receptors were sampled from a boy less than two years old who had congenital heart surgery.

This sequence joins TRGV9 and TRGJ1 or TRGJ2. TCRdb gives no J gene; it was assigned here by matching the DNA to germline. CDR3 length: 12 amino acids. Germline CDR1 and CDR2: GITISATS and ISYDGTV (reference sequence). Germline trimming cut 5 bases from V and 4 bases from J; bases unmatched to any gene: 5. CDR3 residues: CALWVHYYKKLF. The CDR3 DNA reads TGTGCCTTGTGGGTACACTATTATAAGAAACTCTTT.

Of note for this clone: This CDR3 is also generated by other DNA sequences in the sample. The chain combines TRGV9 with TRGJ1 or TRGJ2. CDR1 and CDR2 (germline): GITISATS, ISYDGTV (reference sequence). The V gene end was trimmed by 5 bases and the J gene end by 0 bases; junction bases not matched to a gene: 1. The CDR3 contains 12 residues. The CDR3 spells CALWGNYYKKLF. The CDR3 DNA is TGTGCCTTGTGGGGGAATTATTATAAGAAACTCTTT.

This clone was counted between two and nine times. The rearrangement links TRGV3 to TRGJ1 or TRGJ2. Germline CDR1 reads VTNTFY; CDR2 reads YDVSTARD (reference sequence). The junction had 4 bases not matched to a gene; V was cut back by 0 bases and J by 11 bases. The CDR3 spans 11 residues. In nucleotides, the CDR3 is TGTGCCACCTGGGACAGGATGGAGAAACTCTTT. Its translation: CATWDRMEKLF.

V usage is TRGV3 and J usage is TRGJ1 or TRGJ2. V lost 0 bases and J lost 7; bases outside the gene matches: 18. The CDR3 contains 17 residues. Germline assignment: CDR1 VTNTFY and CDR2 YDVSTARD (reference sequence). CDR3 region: CATWDRRCPIMEYKKLF. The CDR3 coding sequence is TGTGCCACCTGGGACAGGCGCTGCCCCATAATGGAGTATAAGAAACTCTTT.

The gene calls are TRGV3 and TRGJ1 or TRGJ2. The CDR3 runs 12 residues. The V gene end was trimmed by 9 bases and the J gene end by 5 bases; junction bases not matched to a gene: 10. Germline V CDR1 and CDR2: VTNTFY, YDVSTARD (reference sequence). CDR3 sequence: CATRTTDYKKLF. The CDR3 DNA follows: TGTGCCACCCGAACGACGGATTATAAGAAACTCTTT.

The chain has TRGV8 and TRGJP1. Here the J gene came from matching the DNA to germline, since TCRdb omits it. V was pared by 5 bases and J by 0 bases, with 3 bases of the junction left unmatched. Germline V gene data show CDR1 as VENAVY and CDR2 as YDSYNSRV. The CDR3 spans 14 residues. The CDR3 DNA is TGTGCCACCTGGGTATATACCACTGGTTGGTTCAAGATATTT. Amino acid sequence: CATWVYTTGWFKIF.

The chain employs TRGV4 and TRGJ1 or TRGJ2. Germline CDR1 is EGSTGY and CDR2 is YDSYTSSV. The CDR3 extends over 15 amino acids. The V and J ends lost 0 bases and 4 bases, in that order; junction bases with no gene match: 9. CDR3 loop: CATWDGPGCYYKKLF. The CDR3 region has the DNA TGTGCCACCTGGGATGGGCCGGGCTGCTATTATAAGAAACTCTTT.

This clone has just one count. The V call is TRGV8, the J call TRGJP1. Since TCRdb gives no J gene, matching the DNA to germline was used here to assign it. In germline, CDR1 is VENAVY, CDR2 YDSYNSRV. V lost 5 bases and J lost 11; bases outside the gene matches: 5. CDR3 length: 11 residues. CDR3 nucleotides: TGTGCCACCTGGGTGGGGTGGTTCAAGATATTT. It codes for CATWVGWFKIF.

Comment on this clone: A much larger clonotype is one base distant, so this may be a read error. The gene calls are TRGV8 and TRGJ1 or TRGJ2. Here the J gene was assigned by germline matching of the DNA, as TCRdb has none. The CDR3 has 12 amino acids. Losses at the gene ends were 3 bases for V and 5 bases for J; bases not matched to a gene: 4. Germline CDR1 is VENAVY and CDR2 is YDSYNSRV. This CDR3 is CATWDGNYKKLF. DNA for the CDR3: TGTGCCACCTGGGATGGTAATTATAAGAAACTCTTT.

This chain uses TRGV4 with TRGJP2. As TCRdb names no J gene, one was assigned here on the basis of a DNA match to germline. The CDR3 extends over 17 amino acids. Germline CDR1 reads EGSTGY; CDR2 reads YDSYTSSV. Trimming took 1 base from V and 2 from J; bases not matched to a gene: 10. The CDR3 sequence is CATWDGTTTSSDWIKTF. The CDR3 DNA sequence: TGTGCCACCTGGGATGGCACAACCACAAGTAGTGATTGGATCAAGACGTTT.